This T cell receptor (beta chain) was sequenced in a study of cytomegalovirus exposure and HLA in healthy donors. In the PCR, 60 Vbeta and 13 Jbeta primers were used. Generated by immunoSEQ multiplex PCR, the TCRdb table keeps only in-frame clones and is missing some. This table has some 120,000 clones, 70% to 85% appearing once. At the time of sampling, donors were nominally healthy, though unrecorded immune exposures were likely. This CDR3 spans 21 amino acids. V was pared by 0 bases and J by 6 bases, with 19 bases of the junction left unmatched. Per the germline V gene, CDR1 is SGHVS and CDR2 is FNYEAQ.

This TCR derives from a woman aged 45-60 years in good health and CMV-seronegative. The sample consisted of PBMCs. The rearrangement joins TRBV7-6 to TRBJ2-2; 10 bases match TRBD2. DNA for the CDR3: TGTGCCAGCAGCTTAGCGGTTGGGGGGCTTTGGTCTAGCGGGAGCGCCGGGGAGCTGTTTTTT. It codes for CASSLAVGGLWSSGSAGELFF.